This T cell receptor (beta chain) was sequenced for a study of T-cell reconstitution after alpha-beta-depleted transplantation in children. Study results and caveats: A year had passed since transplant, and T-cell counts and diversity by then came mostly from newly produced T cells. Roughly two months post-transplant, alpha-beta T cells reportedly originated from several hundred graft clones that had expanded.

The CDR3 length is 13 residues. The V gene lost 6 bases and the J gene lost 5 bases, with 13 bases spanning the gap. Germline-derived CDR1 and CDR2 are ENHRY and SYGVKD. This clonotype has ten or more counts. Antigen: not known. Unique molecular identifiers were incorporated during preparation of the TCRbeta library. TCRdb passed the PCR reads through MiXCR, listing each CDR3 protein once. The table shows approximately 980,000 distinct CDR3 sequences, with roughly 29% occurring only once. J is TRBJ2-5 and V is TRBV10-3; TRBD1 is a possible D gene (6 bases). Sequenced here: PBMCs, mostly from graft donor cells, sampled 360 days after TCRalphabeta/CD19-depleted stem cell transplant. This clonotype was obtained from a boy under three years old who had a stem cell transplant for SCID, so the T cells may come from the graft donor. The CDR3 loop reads CAIRNREHETQYF. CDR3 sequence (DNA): TGTGCCATCAGGAACAGGGAGCACGAGACCCAGTACTTC.